This T cell receptor (beta chain) was obtained from a study of CD8+ T cells in alopecia areata. Background on the study: Treated patients swallowed 5 to 10 mg of oral tofacitinib twice daily. General study results and limits: Lesional scalp, especially alopecia totalis/universalis, showed higher clonality than normal scalp. Normal-skin resident alphabeta T cells also appear among scalp sample sequences.

To note about this clone: The antigen remains undetermined.

The CDR3 spans 13 residues. Trimming stripped 3 bases from V and 1 base from J, with 6 bases between. Germline V CDR1 and CDR2: SGHTA, FQGNSA. Peripheral blood and lesional scalp punch biopsies came from alopecia areata patients. Extracted RNA was reverse transcribed, and the resulting cDNA served as sequencing template. TCRdb keeps only in-frame clones here, not all; method: immunoSEQ multiplex PCR. The table includes approximately 180,000 clones, roughly 60% detected once. The V gene is TRBV7-2, the J gene TRBJ2-5; no clear D. The sequences come from CD4+ T cells sorted from blood, collected at week 0. This clonotype originated in a human donor with alopecia areata. The CDR3 DNA reads TGTGCCAGCAGCTTGGGTCTCCAAGAGACCCAGTACTTC. It is translated as CASSLGLQETQYF. Complete variable domain (other parts from reference TRBV7-2 and TRBJ2-5): GAGVSQSPSNKVTEKGKDVELRCDPISGHTALYWYRQSLGQGLEFLIYFQGNSAPDKSGLPSDRFSAERTGGSVSTLTIQRTQQEDSAVYLCASSLGLQETQYFGPGTRLLVL.